These 27 T cell receptor beta chains originate from one sample sequenced in a study of T cells in Graves' hyperthyroidism and ophthalmopathy. RNA transcripts served as the template for amplifying TCR beta CDR3 regions. The primer set for the first-round RT-PCR of the TCR CDR3 was HTBI. TCRdb reanalysed the multiplex PCR reads using MiXCR and keeps one entry per CDR3 protein. The table shows 360,000 or so distinct CDR3 sequences, with less than 20% occurring only once. The specimen sequenced was blood. These receptors all come from a middle-aged woman with Graves' ophthalmopathy.

This clonotype was observed at least ten times. The chain carries TRBV5-1 and TRBJ2-4; D not certain. The CDR3 contains 16 residues. CDR1 is SGHRS and CDR2 is YFSETQ in the germline V gene. V lost 0 bases, J lost 3 bases, and 13 bases lay in between. The CDR3 sequence: CASSLAPGVDKNIQYF. The CDR3 coding sequence is TGCGCCAGCAGCTTGGCCCCGGGTGTCGACAAAAACATTCAGTACTTC.

There are many counts of this clonotype. The chain joins TRBV28 to TRBJ2-7; TRBD1 agrees at 10 bases. Germline V gene sequence: CDR1 MDHEN, CDR2 SYDVKM. Trimming cost V 5 bases and J 3 bases; bases outside gene matches: 7. The CDR3 consists of 15 residues. The CDR3 coding sequence is TGTGCCAGCAGTGACAGGGGGCCTCCCGACTACGAGCAGTACTTC. Translating it yields CASSDRGPPDYEQYF.

This clonotype was counted ten times or more. V is TRBV13 and J is TRBJ2-7; D is unclear. CDR1 is PRHDT, CDR2 FYEKMQ, per germline (reference sequence). The CDR3 runs 20 residues. Trimming pared 2 bases from V and 3 bases from J, leaving 29 bases between. The DNA of the CDR3 is TGTGCCAGCAGCTTATTCCGAAATACCCGGGCGGCCCCGACCCTCTACGAGCAGTACTTC. This encodes CASSLFRNTRAAPTLYEQYF.

The chain carries TRBV15 and TRBJ1-1; D is unresolved. This CDR3 spans 13 amino acids. V lost 5 bases to trimming and J lost 2 bases, with 9 bases between them. Germline V CDR1 and CDR2: LNHNV, YYDKDF (reference sequence). The CDR3 here is CATSDRDNTEAFF. In DNA form, the CDR3 reads TGTGCCACCAGCGACCGAGACAACACTGAAGCTTTCTTT.

The chain employs TRBV12-3 or TRBV12-4 and TRBJ2-5, with 9 bases fitting TRBD1. The V gene end was trimmed by 7 bases and the J gene end by 5 bases; junction bases not matched to a gene: 14. This CDR3 has 16 amino acids. This CDR3 is CASKEGQGVGFETQYF. The CDR3 nucleotides are TGTGCCAGCAAAGAGGGACAGGGAGTAGGGTTTGAGACCCAGTACTTC.

Ten or more counts support this clonotype. The chain is built from TRBV6-1 and TRBJ1-1; no reliable D call. The germline V gene has CDR1 MNHNS and CDR2 SASEGT. The CDR3 totals 15 residues. Between the trimmed V and J ends, which lost 5 bases and 0 bases, there was a span of 13 bases. This chain's CDR3 is CASSRRARMNTEAFF. CDR3 DNA sequence: TGTGCCAGCAGTAGAAGGGCACGGATGAACACTGAAGCTTTCTTT.

There are many counts of this clonotype. The chain joins TRBV29-1 to TRBJ1-1; the D is unclear. The CDR3 totals 13 residues. The V end was cut by 4 bases, the J end by 0 bases, with 9 bases between. In germline, CDR1 is SQVTM, CDR2 ANQGSEA. CDR3 amino acids: CSVGLGMNTEAFF. For the CDR3, the DNA is TGCAGCGTTGGGTTAGGGATGAACACTGAAGCTTTCTTT.

Ten or more counts support this clonotype. CDR3: CASSAWDGNQPQHF. CDR3 nucleotides: TGTGCCAGCAGTGCTTGGGATGGCAATCAGCCCCAGCATTTT. The chain has TRBV2 and TRBJ1-5; D unclear. The CDR3 runs 14 residues. Trimming removed 4 bases from V and 2 bases from J, with 9 bases in between. The germline V gene encodes CDR1 SNHLY and CDR2 FYNNEI.

This rearrangement joins TRBV6-1 to TRBJ1-2; 9 positions agree with TRBD1. CDR1 and CDR2 (germline): MNHNS, SASEGT. The CDR3 totals 16 residues. The V gene end was trimmed by 0 bases and the J gene end by 2 bases; junction bases not matched to a gene: 4. In DNA form, the CDR3 reads TGTGCCAGCAGTGAAGCGTCGGGACAGGGAAACTATGGCTACACCTTC. Translated, it gives CASSEASGQGNYGYTF.

This clonotype was detected ten times or more. This sequence joins TRBV20-1 and TRBJ1-2; D uncertain. Trimming removed 3 bases from V and 0 bases from J, with 8 bases in between. Germline V gene lookup returns CDR1 DFQATT and CDR2 SNEGSKA (reference sequence). This CDR3 contains 13 residues. The CDR3 is CSARSVSNYGYTF. DNA for the CDR3: TGCAGTGCTAGGTCGGTGTCTAACTATGGCTACACCTTC.

V and J are TRBV11-2 and TRBJ2-7; tentatively, D is TRBD1 (5 bases). The CDR3 is made up of 14 amino acids. Germline assignment: CDR1 SGHAT and CDR2 FQNNGV. V was clipped by 5 bases and J by 0 bases, with 11 bases between them. DNA of the CDR3: TGTGCCAGCAGCCACAAGACAGCCTCCTACGAGCAGTACTTC. Protein product: CASSHKTASYEQYF.

The V gene is TRBV30, the J gene TRBJ1-5; D call uncertain. CDR3 length equals 15 residues. Germline CDR1 and CDR2: GTSNPN and SVGIG (reference sequence). Trimming took off 2 bases at V and 1 base at J, with 12 bases between the two ends. CDR3 in amino acids: CAWSSTRPSNQPQHF. CDR3 bases: TGTGCCTGGAGTTCCACGAGACCGAGCAATCAGCCCCAGCATTTT.

Many counts were recorded for this clonotype. The rearrangement joins TRBV4-3 to TRBJ1-6; the D gene is possibly TRBD1 (6 bases). Deletions cut 5 bases from V and 8 bases from J, with 16 bases between. There are 15 residues in the CDR3. CDR1 and CDR2 (germline): LGHNA, YSLEER. Here the CDR3 reads CASSLVRGEDSPLHF. The CDR3 nucleotides read TGCGCCAGCAGCTTAGTAAGGGGGGAAGATTCACCCCTCCACTTT.

The table lists this clonotype with many counts. The V gene is TRBV6-5, the J gene TRBJ1-1; D remains unclear. Germline assignment: CDR1 MNHEY and CDR2 SVGAGI. The CDR3 runs to 16 residues. The V end lost 0 bases, the J end lost 1 base, and 12 bases lay between the germline ends. The CDR3 protein is CASSYSGITENTEAFF. The CDR3 nucleotides read TGTGCCAGCAGTTACTCTGGGATTACAGAGAACACTGAAGCTTTCTTT.

This clonotype was counted many times. The chain uses TRBV7-2 and TRBJ2-4; TRBD2 is a possible D gene (6 bases). Germline V gives CDR1 SGHTA, CDR2 FQGNSA. With 5 bases removed from V and 1 base from J, the gap between germline ends came to 12 bases. There are 15 residues in the CDR3. The CDR3 bases are TGTGCCAGCAGCCCAGGAGGGAGGGCCAAAAACATTCAGTACTTC. Protein sequence: CASSPGGRAKNIQYF.

This clonotype was observed at least ten times. This chain links TRBV27 with TRBJ2-7; 7 bases match TRBD2. The germline CDR1 and CDR2 sequences are MNHEY and SMNVEV (reference sequence). This CDR3 region has 15 residues. V shed 5 bases and J 3 bases; nucleotides not matched to a gene: 10. CDR3: CASSLSGGVFYEQYF. Here the CDR3 DNA reads TGTGCCAGCAGTCTAAGTGGGGGGGTTTTCTACGAGCAGTACTTC.

This clonotype was counted at least ten times. This chain links TRBV12-3 or TRBV12-4 with TRBJ1-1; D remains ambiguous. The CDR3 has 15 residues. The germline V and J ends were trimmed by 3 bases and 3 bases, with 14 bases remaining between them. This CDR3 is CASSLMAGLDTEAFF. CDR3 DNA sequence: TGTGCCAGCAGTTTGATGGCGGGTTTGGACACTGAAGCTTTCTTT.

This clonotype was detected ten times or more. The chain joins TRBV6-2 or TRBV6-3 to TRBJ1-3; D unclear. This CDR3 region has 18 residues. V was clipped by 7 bases and J by 0 bases, with 22 bases between them. CDR1 MNHEY and CDR2 SVGEGT come from the germline V gene. CDR3 protein: CASKEFRDARNSGNTIYF. Written as DNA, the CDR3 is TGTGCCAGCAAGGAGTTCCGTGACGCGAGAAACTCTGGAAACACCATATATTTT.

This clonotype was counted at least ten times. The rearrangement links TRBV6-2 or TRBV6-3 to TRBJ2-5, with TRBD2 matching over 7 bases. The CDR3 totals 15 residues. The ends lost 7 bases at V and 2 bases at J; junction bases unmatched: 10. In germline, CDR1 is MNHEY, CDR2 SVGEGT. CDR3 residues: CASTGWTRQQETQYF. The CDR3 DNA reads as TGTGCCAGCACCGGATGGACTAGGCAACAAGAGACCCAGTACTTC.

This clonotype was counted a few times. The chain combines TRBV24-1 with TRBJ1-5; no reliable D call. Germline V gives CDR1 KGHDR, CDR2 SFDVKD. CDR3 length: 16 amino acids. Trimming pared 2 bases from V and 2 bases from J, leaving 12 bases between. CDR3 loop: CATSDSKVLGNQPQHF. For the CDR3, the DNA is TGTGCCACCAGTGATTCAAAGGTTTTGGGCAATCAGCCCCAGCATTTT.

About this clonotype: With a much larger clone just one base away, this may be a read error. The chain links TRBV7-8 to TRBJ1-5, with a tentative D call TRBD1 (6 bases). This CDR3 has 18 amino acids. CDR1 is SGHVS, CDR2 FQNEAQ, per germline. CDR3 in amino acids: CASSSRRTQGPFNRPQHF. CDR3 nucleotides: TGTGCCAGCAGTTCCCGCCGGACTCAGGGGCCCTTCAATCGGCCCCAGCATTTT.

This clonotype has at least ten counts. The chain has TRBV20-1 and TRBJ2-4, with 7 bases matching TRBD2. Germline assignment: CDR1 DFQATT and CDR2 SNEGSKA (reference sequence). The CDR3 extends over 16 amino acids. The V and J ends lost 1 base and 4 bases, in that order; junction bases with no gene match: 10. CDR3 bases: TGCAGTGCTAGAGCGAAAGGATGGGAGGGTAAAAACATTCAGTACTTC. Its translation is CSARAKGWEGKNIQYF.

At least ten counts were recorded for this clonotype. The gene calls are TRBV24-1 and TRBJ1-2; no clear D. CDR1 and CDR2 from the germline V gene are KGHDR and SFDVKD. Trimming removed 2 bases from V and 6 bases from J, with 3 bases in between. The CDR3 spans 11 residues. This CDR3 reads CATSDYNGYTF. The CDR3 DNA is TGTGCCACCAGTGATTACAATGGCTACACCTTC.

This clonotype was found many times. This chain connects TRBV12-3 or TRBV12-4 to TRBJ2-7; 7 nucleotides match TRBD2. V shed 5 bases and J 5 bases; nucleotides not matched to a gene: 12. The CDR3 totals 15 residues. This CDR3 is CASSPAGVGFHEQYF. CDR3 sequence (DNA): TGTGCCAGCAGTCCCGCGGGAGTAGGGTTCCACGAGCAGTACTTC.

This clonotype was observed at least ten times. The CDR3, as DNA: TGTGCCAGCACCCCAGCGGGCATTAGCAATCAGCCCCAGCATTTT. This sequence encodes CASTPAGISNQPQHF. The V call is TRBV6-1, the J call TRBJ1-5; D gene ambiguous. Germline CDR1 is MNHNS and CDR2 is SASEGT. V lost 7 bases and J 0 bases, leaving 13 bases between the germline ends. The CDR3 loop spans 15 amino acids.

At least ten counts were recorded for this clonotype. This chain connects TRBV15 to TRBJ2-2; D gene unclear. V lost 0 bases, J lost 1 base, and 9 bases lay in between. This CDR3 has 16 amino acids. Germline loops: CDR1 LNHNV, CDR2 YYDKDF (reference sequence). In DNA, the CDR3 is TGTGCCACCAGCAGAGATTTGTTCATGAACACCGGGGAGCTGTTTTTT. Protein product: CATSRDLFMNTGELFF.

The chain combines TRBV7-2 with TRBJ2-5; D unresolved. Trimming left V 6 bases short and J 5 bases short, with 10 bases between. Germline loops: CDR1 SGHTA, CDR2 FQGNSA. The CDR3 contains 12 residues. CDR3 DNA: TGTGCCAGCAGTCCTCTTCCCGAGACCCAGTACTTC. Its translation: CASSPLPETQYF.